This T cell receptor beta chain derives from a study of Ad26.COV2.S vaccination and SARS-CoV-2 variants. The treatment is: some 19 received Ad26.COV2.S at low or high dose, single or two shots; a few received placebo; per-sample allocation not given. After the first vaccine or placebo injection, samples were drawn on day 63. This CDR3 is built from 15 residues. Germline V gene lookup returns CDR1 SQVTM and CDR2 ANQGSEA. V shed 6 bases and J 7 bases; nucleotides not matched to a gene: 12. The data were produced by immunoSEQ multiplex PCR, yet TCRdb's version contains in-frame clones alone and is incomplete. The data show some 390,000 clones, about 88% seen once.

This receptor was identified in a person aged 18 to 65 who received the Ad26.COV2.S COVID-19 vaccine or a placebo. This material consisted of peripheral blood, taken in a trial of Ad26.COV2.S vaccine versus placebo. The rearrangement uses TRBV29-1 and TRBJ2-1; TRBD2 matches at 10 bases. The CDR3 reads CSVLPIAGGKNEQFF. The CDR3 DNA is TGCAGCGTCCTTCCCATAGCGGGAGGTAAAAATGAGCAGTTCTTC.